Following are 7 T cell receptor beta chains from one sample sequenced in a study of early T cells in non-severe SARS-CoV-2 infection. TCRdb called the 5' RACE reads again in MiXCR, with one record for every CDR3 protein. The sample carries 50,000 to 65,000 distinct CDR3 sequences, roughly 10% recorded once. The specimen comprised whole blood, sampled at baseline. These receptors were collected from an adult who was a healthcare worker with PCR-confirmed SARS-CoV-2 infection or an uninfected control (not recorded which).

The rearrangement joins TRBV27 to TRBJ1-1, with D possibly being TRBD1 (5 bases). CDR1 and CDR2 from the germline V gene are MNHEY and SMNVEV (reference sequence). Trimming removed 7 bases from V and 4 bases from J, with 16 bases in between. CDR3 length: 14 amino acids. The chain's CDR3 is CASMPGPTGTEAFF. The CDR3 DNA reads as TGTGCCAGCATGCCGGGGCCGACGGGCACTGAAGCTTTCTTT.

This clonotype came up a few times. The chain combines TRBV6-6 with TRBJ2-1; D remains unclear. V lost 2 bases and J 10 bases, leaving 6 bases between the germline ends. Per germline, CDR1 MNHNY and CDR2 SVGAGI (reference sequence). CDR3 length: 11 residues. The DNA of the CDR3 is TGTGCCAGCAGTTACGCTCTAGAGCAGTTCTTC. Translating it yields CASSYALEQFF.

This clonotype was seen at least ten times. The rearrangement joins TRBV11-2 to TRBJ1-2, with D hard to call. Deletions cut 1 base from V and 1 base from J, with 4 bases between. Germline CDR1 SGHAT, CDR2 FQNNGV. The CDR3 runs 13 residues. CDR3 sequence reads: CASSLADNYGYTF. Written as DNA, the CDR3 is TGTGCCAGCAGCTTAGCCGATAACTATGGCTACACCTTC.

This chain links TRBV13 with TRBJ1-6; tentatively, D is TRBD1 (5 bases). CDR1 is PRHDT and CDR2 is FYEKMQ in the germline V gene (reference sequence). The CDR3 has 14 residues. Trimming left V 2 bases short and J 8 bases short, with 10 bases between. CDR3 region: CASSLSGLDSPLHF. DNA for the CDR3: TGTGCCAGCAGCTTATCAGGGCTCGATTCACCCCTCCACTTT.

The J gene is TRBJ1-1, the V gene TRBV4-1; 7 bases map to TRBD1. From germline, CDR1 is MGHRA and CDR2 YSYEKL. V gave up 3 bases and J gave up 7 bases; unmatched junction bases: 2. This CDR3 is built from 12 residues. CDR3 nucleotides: TGCGCCAGCAGCCATCGACAGGGTGAAGCTTTCTTT. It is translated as CASSHRQGEAFF.

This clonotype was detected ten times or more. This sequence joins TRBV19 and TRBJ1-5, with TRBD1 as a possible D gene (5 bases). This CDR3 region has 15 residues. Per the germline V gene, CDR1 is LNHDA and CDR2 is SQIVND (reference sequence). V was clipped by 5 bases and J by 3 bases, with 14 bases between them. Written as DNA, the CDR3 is TGTGCCAGTAGTGTGGATAGGGGAGACAATCAGCCCCAGCATTTT. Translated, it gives CASSVDRGDNQPQHF.

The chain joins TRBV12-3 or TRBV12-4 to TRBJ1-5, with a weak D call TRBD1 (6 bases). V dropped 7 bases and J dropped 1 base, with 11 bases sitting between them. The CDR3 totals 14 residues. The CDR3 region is CASTAGGSNQPQHF. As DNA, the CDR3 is TGTGCCAGCACCGCGGGGGGCAGCAATCAGCCCCAGCATTTT.